This T cell receptor (beta chain) was recorded in a study of T cells in Graves' hyperthyroidism and ophthalmopathy. The V and J ends lost 7 bases and 7 bases respectively, with 11 bases between them. This CDR3 is 13 amino acids long. Germline-derived CDR1 and CDR2 are SNHLY and FYNNEI. RNA transcripts served as the template for amplifying TCR beta CDR3 regions. The HTBI set primed first-round TCR CDR3 RT-PCR. One entry per CDR3 protein, called by TCRdb with MiXCR from the multiplex PCR reads. Of roughly 360,000 distinct CDR3 sequences listed, about 14% are singletons. This clonotype appeared many times.

The V call is TRBV2, the J call TRBJ1-6; tentatively, D is TRBD1 (6 bases). The sequenced material came from blood. The source of this sequence is a man aged 25-45 years with Graves' hyperthyroidism that later progressed to Graves' ophthalmopathy. The CDR3 region is CASIQGINSPLHF. CDR3 nucleotide sequence: TGTGCCAGCATCCAGGGGATAAATTCACCCCTCCACTTT.